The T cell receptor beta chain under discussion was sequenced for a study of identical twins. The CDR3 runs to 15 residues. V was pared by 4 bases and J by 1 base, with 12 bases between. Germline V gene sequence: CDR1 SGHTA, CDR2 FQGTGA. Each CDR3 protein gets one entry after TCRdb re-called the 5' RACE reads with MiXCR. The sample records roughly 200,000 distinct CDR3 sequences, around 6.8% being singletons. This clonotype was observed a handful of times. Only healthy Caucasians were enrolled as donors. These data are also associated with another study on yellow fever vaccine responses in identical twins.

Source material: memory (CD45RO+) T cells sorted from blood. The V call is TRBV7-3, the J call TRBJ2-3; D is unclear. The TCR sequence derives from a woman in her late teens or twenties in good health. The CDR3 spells CASSYGTDRTDTQYF. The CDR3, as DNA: TGTGCCAGCAGCTATGGCACAGACCGCACAGATACGCAGTATTTT.